A selection of T cell receptor beta chains follows, all from one sample in a study of T cell responses to AZD1222 COVID-19 vaccine. Method: immunoSEQ multiplex PCR; TCRdb's copy keeps in-frame clones and lacks some. The sample lists fewer than 110,000 clones; under 95% were seen once. The source was peripheral blood, collected 28 days after the second AZD1222 dose. These receptors all come from an adult who received the AZD1222 COVID-19 vaccine. Both conserved end residues are part of each CDR3. The order of the fields is D gene, J gene, clone size, V gene, CDR3 protein, CDR3 DNA. A D gene is named only where the DNA matches it firmly. Size is omitted from some rows. Given values are once, few, many or a class for expanded clones.

>-|TRBJ2-7|-|TRBV7-9
CASSSGRGADYEQYF
TGTGCCAGCAGCTCAGGTCGGGGGGCGGACTACGAGCAGTACTTC
>-|TRBJ2-3|-|TRBV28
CASSRPTGGVWYF
TGTGCCAGCAGTCGACCGACAGGAGGAGTCTGGTATTTT
>-|TRBJ2-1|-|TRBV7-9
CASSPNYNEQFF
TGTGCCAGCAGCCCTAACTACAATGAGCAGTTCTTC
>-|TRBJ1-1|few|TRBV9
CASSVDAGTEAFF
TGTGCCAGCAGCGTAGACGCAGGGACTGAAGCTTTCTTT
>-|TRBJ2-1|-|TRBV9
CASSVDGNPYNEQFF
TGTGCCAGCAGCGTAGACGGGAACCCCTACAATGAGCAGTTCTTC
>TRBD2|TRBJ2-1|-|TRBV11-2
CASSLLGTSGRVEQFF
TGTGCCAGCAGCTTATTGGGGACTAGCGGGAGGGTTGAGCAGTTCTTC
>-|TRBJ2-3|-|TRBV7-2
CASSLDLASTDTQYF
TGTGCCAGCAGCTTAGACCTAGCTTCAACAGATACGCAGTATTTT
>-|TRBJ1-3|-|TRBV27
CASSLWPGAGNTIYF
TGTGCCAGCAGTTTATGGCCAGGGGCTGGAAACACCATATATTTT
>TRBD1|TRBJ2-5|-|TRBV7-9
CASSLLGQPEDKETQYF
TGTGCCAGCAGCTTATTGGGACAGCCCGAGGACAAAGAGACCCAGTACTTC
>-|TRBJ2-7|-|TRBV7-2
CASSLRQAAYEQYF
TGTGCCAGCAGCCTTCGACAGGCCGCCTACGAGCAGTACTTC
>TRBD1|TRBJ2-2|-|TRBV15
CATSRDLRTGNTGELFF
TGTGCCACCAGCAGAGATCTAAGGACAGGGAACACCGGGGAGCTGTTTTTT
>-|TRBJ1-2|-|TRBV12-3/TRBV12-4
CASSLVNYGYTF
TGTGCCAGCAGTTTAGTAAACTATGGCTACACCTTC
>-|TRBJ1-2|-|TRBV2
CASSLWNYGYTF
TGTGCCAGCAGCCTATGGAACTATGGCTACACCTTC
>-|TRBJ2-3|-|TRBV28
CASSLFTDTQYF
TGTGCCAGCAGTTTGTTCACAGATACGCAGTATTTT
>TRBD1|TRBJ1-4|-|TRBV19
CASSLRQGRTEKLFF
TGTGCCAGTAGTCTACGACAGGGGAGGACTGAAAAACTGTTTTTT
>-|TRBJ1-1|once|TRBV27
CASSLSATSNTEAFF
TGTGCCAGCAGTTTATCGGCGACAAGTAACACTGAAGCTTTCTTT
>TRBD1|TRBJ2-5|few|TRBV28
CASSLVPPGQGVRETQYF
TGTGCCAGCAGTTTAGTGCCCCCGGGACAGGGGGTCAGGGAGACCCAGTACTTC
>TRBD1|TRBJ1-1|-|TRBV29-1
CSAGTVNTEAFF
TGCAGTGCCGGGACAGTGAACACTGAAGCTTTCTTT
>-|TRBJ1-1|-|TRBV2
CATRTRVNTEAFF
TGTGCCACGAGGACGAGGGTAAACACTGAAGCTTTCTTT
>TRBD1|TRBJ2-3|-|TRBV6-4
CASSAGTGGGTDTQYF
TGTGCCAGCAGTGCGGGGACAGGGGGCGGCACAGATACGCAGTATTTT
>TRBD2|TRBJ2-7|-|TRBV11-2
CASSSRLAVTYEQYF
TGTGCCAGCAGCTCTAGACTAGCGGTAACCTACGAGCAGTACTTC
>TRBD1|TRBJ1-2|-|TRBV7-7
CASSLAAGGLDYGYTF
TGTGCTAGCAGCTTAGCGGCAGGGGGCCTGGACTATGGCTACACCTTC
>TRBD2|TRBJ2-1|-|TRBV5-1
CASRLSGANEQFF
TGCGCCAGCAGGCTCAGCGGGGCCAATGAGCAGTTCTTC
>TRBD2|TRBJ2-5|-|TRBV9
CASSSWGGQETQYF
TGTGCCAGCAGTTCCTGGGGGGGGCAAGAGACCCAGTACTTC
>TRBD2|TRBJ2-1|-|TRBV9
CASSERTSSYNEQFF
TGTGCCAGCAGCGAGAGGACTAGCTCCTACAATGAGCAGTTCTTC
>-|TRBJ1-1|-|TRBV6-4
CASTGVGTEAFF
TGTGCCAGCACAGGGGTTGGAACTGAAGCTTTCTTT
>-|TRBJ2-1|-|TRBV4-1
CASSHTGARAGNEQFF
TGCGCCAGCAGCCATACAGGGGCCCGGGCGGGGAATGAGCAGTTCTTC
>TRBD1|TRBJ1-2|-|TRBV28
CASSLDRVYGYTF
TGTGCCAGCAGTTTGGACAGGGTCTATGGCTACACCTTC
>-|TRBJ2-3|-|TRBV15
CATSRVGSHADTQYF
TGTGCCACCAGCAGAGTAGGGTCCCACGCAGATACGCAGTATTTT
>-|TRBJ2-7|-|TRBV3-1/TRBV3-2
CASSHLPRGEQYF
TGTGCCAGCAGCCACCTTCCAAGGGGAGAGCAGTACTTC
>-|TRBJ1-2|-|TRBV11-2
CASSWGGGYGYTF
TGTGCCAGCAGCTGGGGGGGCGGCTATGGCTACACCTTC
>-|TRBJ2-1|-|TRBV7-8
CASSPGVTSYNEQFF
TGTGCCAGCAGCCCAGGGGTTACCTCCTACAATGAGCAGTTCTTC
>-|TRBJ1-2|-|TRBV12-3/TRBV12-4
CASRETANYGYTF
TGTGCCAGCAGGGAGACAGCAAACTATGGCTACACCTTC
>-|TRBJ2-1|-|TRBV7-9
CASSFGTSREQFF
TGTGCCAGCAGCTTCGGGACCTCAAGGGAGCAGTTCTTC
>TRBD1|TRBJ2-7|-|TRBV7-2
CASSLRQGSEQYF
TGTGCCAGCAGCTTGCGACAGGGCAGCGAGCAGTACTTC
>-|TRBJ2-1|-|TRBV12-3/TRBV12-4
CASSRTVYNEQFF
TGTGCCAGCAGCCGGACAGTCTACAATGAGCAGTTCTTC
>-|TRBJ2-7|once|TRBV7-6
CASSLNSGGFSYEQYF
TGTGCCAGCAGCTTAAATTCCGGAGGATTCAGCTACGAGCAGTACTTC
>-|TRBJ1-1|once|TRBV5-1
CASSPGNTEAFF
TGCGCCAGCAGCCCGGGGAACACTGAAGCTTTCTTT
>TRBD2|TRBJ2-7|-|TRBV19
CASSMASGSYEQYF
TGTGCCAGTAGTATGGCTAGCGGGAGCTACGAGCAGTACTTC
>-|TRBJ1-2|-|TRBV19
CASSRWAVDLSNYGYTF
TGTGCCAGTAGTCGGTGGGCAGTAGACCTTTCTAACTATGGCTACACCTTC
>TRBD2|TRBJ2-3|-|TRBV5-1
CASSLEVAGSTDTQYF
TGCGCCAGCAGCTTGGAGGTAGCGGGAAGCACAGATACGCAGTATTTT
>TRBD1|TRBJ1-2|-|TRBV19
CASRRQGANYGYTF
TGTGCCAGTAGACGACAGGGGGCGAATTATGGCTACACCTTC
>-|TRBJ2-1|-|TRBV6-5
CASSPTWSYNEQFF
TGTGCCAGCAGTCCCACGTGGTCCTACAATGAGCAGTTCTTC
>TRBD1|TRBJ1-2|-|TRBV28
CASGPGTGGSYGYTF
TGTGCCAGCGGCCCCGGGACAGGGGGCAGCTATGGCTACACCTTC
>-|TRBJ2-1|-|TRBV7-2
CASSPPRVLYNEQFF
TGTGCCAGCAGCCCACCCCGGGTGCTATACAATGAGCAGTTCTTC
>TRBD1|TRBJ2-3|-|TRBV19
CASSPEGRGRGSDTQYF
TGTGCCAGTAGTCCAGAGGGAAGGGGGCGCGGATCAGATACGCAGTATTTT
>TRBD1|TRBJ2-2|-|TRBV5-5
CASSSGQYTGELFF
TGTGCCAGCAGTTCGGGACAGTACACCGGGGAGCTGTTTTTT
>TRBD1|TRBJ1-1|-|TRBV6-1
CASSEQGEDTEAFF
TGTGCCAGCAGTGAACAGGGGGAGGACACTGAAGCTTTCTTT
>-|TRBJ1-4|-|TRBV24-1
CATSDRGRGVTNEKLFF
TGTGCCACCAGTGATCGCGGTCGGGGGGTAACTAATGAAAAACTGTTTTTT
>TRBD1|TRBJ1-6|-|TRBV2
CARTGANSPLHF
TGTGCCAGGACAGGGGCTAATTCACCCCTCCACTTT
>-|TRBJ2-3|-|TRBV11-2
CASSLLGSTDTQYF
TGTGCCAGCAGCTTACTTGGGAGCACAGATACGCAGTATTTT
>-|TRBJ1-1|-|TRBV7-9
CASTPLQGWMNTEAFF
TGTGCCAGCACCCCACTACAGGGCTGGATGAACACTGAAGCTTTCTTT
>-|TRBJ2-2|-|TRBV19
CASSPGGLSQGAGELFF
TGTGCCAGTAGTCCTGGGGGGTTGAGTCAGGGCGCCGGGGAGCTGTTTTTT